The 21 T cell receptor beta chains below come from one sample, sequenced in a study of siplizumab effects on memory and regulatory T cells. Assay used: immunoSEQ multiplex PCR; TCRdb lists only in-frame clones, some missing. The profile shows approximately 100,000 clones, nearly 95% of them singletons. What was sequenced was non-Treg CD4+ T cells sorted from blood. The source of these receptors is a human donor in good health.

The chain joins TRBV7-9 to TRBJ1-2, with TRBD1 matching 10 bases. This CDR3 is built from 17 residues. Trimming cost V 5 bases and J 0 bases; bases outside gene matches: 9. The germline CDR1 and CDR2 sequences are SEHNR and FQNEAQ (reference sequence). CDR3 loop: CASSVRQGAQANYGYTF. For the CDR3, the DNA is TGTGCCAGCAGCGTAAGACAGGGGGCTCAGGCTAACTATGGCTACACCTTC.

The chain couples TRBV28 to TRBJ1-1, with TRBD1 as a possible D gene (5 bases). CDR1 and CDR2 (germline): MDHEN, SYDVKM. This CDR3 is 17 amino acids long. V was pared by 1 base and J by 0 bases, with 15 bases between. In DNA form, the CDR3 reads TGTGCCAGCAGTTTATTGGTGGCGGGGGTCATGAACACTGAAGCTTTCTTT. Encoded protein: CASSLLVAGVMNTEAFF.

The rearrangement links TRBV29-1 to TRBJ2-3, with no clear D. CDR3 size: 16 residues. Trimming cost V 6 bases and J 1 base, with 20 bases left between them. In germline, CDR1 is SQVTM, CDR2 ANQGSEA. CDR3: CSVRNVGLRGTDTQYF. As DNA, the CDR3 is TGCAGCGTCCGAAACGTCGGCTTAAGGGGCACAGATACGCAGTATTTT.

The V gene is TRBV19, the J gene TRBJ2-2; D is perhaps TRBD1 (6 bases). This CDR3 contains 16 residues. V was clipped by 3 bases and J by 5 bases, with 16 bases between them. Germline CDR1 LNHDA, CDR2 SQIVND (reference sequence). The DNA for the CDR3 is TGTGCCAGTAGTATTTTTCGGACAGTGGGAACCGGGGAGCTGTTTTTT. This codes for CASSIFRTVGTGELFF.

V and J are TRBV30 and TRBJ2-1; 8 bases map to TRBD2. Germline V lookup: CDR1 GTSNPN, CDR2 SVGIG (reference sequence). V lost 4 bases to trimming and J lost 5 bases; unmatched junction nucleotides: 1. CDR3 size: 12 residues. CDR3 amino acids: CAWTSGHNEQFF. For the CDR3, the DNA is TGTGCCTGGACTAGCGGGCACAATGAGCAGTTCTTC.

CDR3 amino acids: CATVAELAGGSEQFF. In nucleotides, the CDR3 is TGTGCCACGGTGGCTGAACTAGCGGGAGGCAGTGAGCAGTTCTTC. The gene calls are TRBV10-3 and TRBJ2-1; 12 positions match TRBD2. The CDR3 covers 15 residues. J lost 9 bases, V lost 10 bases, and 13 bases had no gene match. Per the germline V gene, CDR1 is ENHRY and CDR2 is SYGVKD.

The chain recombines TRBV7-3 with TRBJ2-3; D remains ambiguous. Trimming cost V 0 bases and J 1 base, with 14 bases left between them. The CDR3 contains 17 residues. Germline CDR1 SGHTA, CDR2 FQGTGA. DNA for the CDR3: TGTGCCAGCAGCTTAACAGGACCCATTATCCGCACAGATACGCAGTATTTT. Encoded protein: CASSLTGPIIRTDTQYF.

The V gene is TRBV29-1, the J gene TRBJ2-5; D unclear. V dropped 5 bases and J dropped 5 bases, with 9 bases sitting between them. Looked up from germline, CDR1 is SQVTM and CDR2 is ANQGSEA. The length of the CDR3 is 11 residues. CDR3 DNA sequence: TGCAGCGTTCGCCCCGACGAGACCCAGTACTTC. It is translated as CSVRPDETQYF.

This clone was recorded only once. The chain couples TRBV2 to TRBJ2-3; 9 nucleotides line up with TRBD2. Germline assignment: CDR1 SNHLY and CDR2 FYNNEI. The CDR3 loop spans 17 amino acids. Germline trimming cut 4 bases from V and 0 bases from J; bases unmatched to any gene: 8. The CDR3 spells CASSGRLAGHSTDTQYF. Here the CDR3 DNA reads TGTGCCAGCAGTGGTCGCCTAGCGGGGCACAGCACAGATACGCAGTATTTT.

This chain connects TRBV6-1 to TRBJ1-4; unclear D gene. The CDR3 runs to 13 residues. Deletions cut 2 bases from V and 7 bases from J, with 8 bases between. The germline CDR1 and CDR2 sequences are MNHNS and SASEGT. The CDR3 spells CASSELWGEKLFF. DNA of the CDR3: TGTGCCAGCAGTGAACTGTGGGGTGAAAAACTGTTTTTT.

This chain connects TRBV28 to TRBJ2-6, with D hard to call. V lost 6 bases to trimming and J lost 0 bases, with 12 bases between them. The CDR3 is 16 residues long. Germline V gene sequence: CDR1 MDHEN, CDR2 SYDVKM. CDR3 DNA sequence: TGTGCCAGCAGCCCCTACGTTGGCTCTGGGGCCAACGTCCTGACTTTC. It is translated as CASSPYVGSGANVLTF.

The CDR3 sequence is CASTRRGGQYEQYF. CDR3 in DNA: TGTGCCAGCACCAGGAGGGGGGGTCAGTACGAGCAGTACTTC. The gene calls are TRBV11-3 and TRBJ2-7; the D gene is possibly TRBD2 (7 bases). CDR1 is SGHNT and CDR2 is YENEEA in the germline V gene. V lost 7 bases and J lost 4, with 17 bases in between. CDR3 length: 14 amino acids.

The chain couples TRBV4-3 to TRBJ1-5, with D possibly TRBD1 on 5 matching bases. Germline-derived CDR1 and CDR2 are LGHNA and YSLEER. The CDR3 is 16 residues long. Trimming cost V 1 base and J 5 bases, with 15 bases left between them. CDR3 loop: CASSQGYPRGDQPQHF. CDR3 coding DNA: TGCGCCAGCAGCCAAGGGTACCCAAGGGGAGATCAGCCCCAGCATTTT.

J is TRBJ2-1 and V is TRBV7-8; 7 nucleotides line up with TRBD2. Unmatched junction bases numbered 9, after V lost 8 bases and J lost 5 bases. The germline V gene has CDR1 SGHVS and CDR2 FQNEAQ. This CDR3 comprises 14 residues. Here the CDR3 reads CASAYREVDNEQFF. Here the CDR3 DNA reads TGTGCCAGCGCTTATCGGGAGGTCGACAATGAGCAGTTCTTC.

The sample holds one count of this clone. The rearrangement uses TRBV6-4 and TRBJ1-1; no clear D gene. Germline V gene lookup returns CDR1 MRHNA and CDR2 SNTAGT. Trimming removed 6 bases from V and 0 bases from J, with 8 bases in between. This CDR3 contains 13 residues. The CDR3 DNA sequence: TGTGCCAGCAGAAACAGCTTGAACACTGAAGCTTTCTTT. Amino acid sequence: CASRNSLNTEAFF.

This clone appeared a single time. The chain joins TRBV7-3 to TRBJ2-5, with D hard to call. Trimming took off 3 bases at V and 5 bases at J, with 10 bases between the two ends. CDR1 and CDR2 from the germline V gene are SGHTA and FQGTGA. This CDR3 is 13 amino acids long. The CDR3 loop reads CASSFSPGETQYF. As DNA, the CDR3 is TGTGCCAGCAGCTTCTCCCCCGGTGAGACCCAGTACTTC. Full variable domain (outside the CDR3, taken from reference TRBV7-3 and TRBJ2-5): GAGVSQTPSNKVTEKGKYVELRCDPISGHTALYWYRQSLGQGPEFLIYFQGTGAADDSGLPNDRFFAVRPEGSVSTLKIQRTERGDSAVYLCASSFSPGETQYFGPGTRLLVL.

The chain links TRBV18 to TRBJ1-5; no clear D. Germline CDR1 reads KGHSH; CDR2 reads LQKENI. The CDR3 is made up of 13 amino acids. V was clipped by 3 bases and J by 5 bases, with 8 bases between them. The DNA for the CDR3 is TGTGCCAGCTCACCTCACACCGATCAGCCCCAGCATTTT. It specifies CASSPHTDQPQHF. The variable domain in full, with the rest retrieved from reference TRBV18 and TRBJ1-5, is NAGVMQNPRHLVRRRGQEARLRCSPMKGHSHVYWYRQLPEEGLKFMVYLQKENIIDESGMPKERFSAEFPKEGPSILRIQQVVRGDSAAYFCASSPHTDQPQHFGDGTRLSIL.

The chain recombines TRBV6-6 with TRBJ1-5, with TRBD1 matching 8 bases. CDR3 length: 15 amino acids. Unmatched junction bases numbered 8, after V lost 4 bases and J lost 6 bases. Germline V gene sequence: CDR1 MNHNY, CDR2 SVGAGI (reference sequence). CDR3 sequence reads: CASSSRQGSFQPQHF. CDR3 nucleotides: TGTGCCAGCAGTTCCCGACAGGGGTCCTTTCAGCCCCAGCATTTT.

The J gene is TRBJ2-1, the V gene TRBV27, with D tentatively TRBD2 (5 bases). Per germline, CDR1 MNHEY and CDR2 SMNVEV (reference sequence). Trimming removed 5 bases from V and 7 bases from J, with 12 bases in between. The CDR3 spans 13 residues. The DNA of the CDR3 is TGTGCCAGCAGTGACTATCGGCCTAATGAGCAGTTCTTC. Protein: CASSDYRPNEQFF.

The chain couples TRBV10-1 to TRBJ1-5, with D perhaps TRBD1 (6 bases). Trimming removed 3 bases from V and 6 bases from J, with 15 bases in between. CDR1 is WNHNN and CDR2 is SYGVQD in the germline V gene (reference sequence). This CDR3 spans 15 amino acids. The CDR3: CASSDRDMGRQPQHF. In DNA, the CDR3 is TGCGCCAGCAGTGATCGGGACATGGGTCGTCAGCCCCAGCATTTT.

The J gene is TRBJ2-4, the V gene TRBV30; D gene uncertain. V was clipped by 2 bases and J by 0 bases, with 8 bases between them. The CDR3 length is 14 residues. Germline CDR1 reads GTSNPN; CDR2 reads SVGIG (reference sequence). The CDR3 nucleotides are TGTGCCTGGAGTCACCGGGCAGCCAAAAACATTCAGTACTTC. Translation: CAWSHRAAKNIQYF.